The rows below give T cell receptor beta chains drawn from one sample of a study of T cell responses to AZD1222 COVID-19 vaccine. Sequencing was performed with immunoSEQ multiplex PCR; in TCRdb, only in-frame clones are kept and a portion is missing. The sample carries over 55,000 clones, about 80% recorded once. The sample was peripheral blood, taken 28 days after the second AZD1222 dose. These receptors all come from an adult who received the AZD1222 COVID-19 vaccine. The conserved cysteine and the conserved F or W are not part of the CDR3 here. Each record gives: V gene, clone size, J gene, CDR3 length, CDR3 protein. Not every row has a clone size; where given, it reads once, few, many or a size class.

TRBV7-2	-	TRBJ2-3	11	ASSLELTDTQY
TRBV10-1	-	TRBJ1-6	11	ASSGQENSPLH
TRBV7-9	few	TRBJ2-7	10	ASSWTDPQQY
TRBV18	few	TRBJ2-7	10	ASKGSSYEQY
TRBV28	-	TRBJ1-5	14	ASSSQGAVSNQPQH
TRBV7-6	-	TRBJ1-5	11	ASSLTGNQPQH
TRBV5-4	-	TRBJ1-1	13	ASSPEAGGGTEAF
TRBV9	-	TRBJ2-1	13	ASSVAGTGGHEQF
TRBV19	-	TRBJ1-6	13	ASSTTGAKGSPLH
TRBV6-5	-	TRBJ1-5	11	ASSTDRNQPQH
TRBV5-1	-	TRBJ1-4	13	ASSQITATNEKLF
TRBV6-5	-	TRBJ1-5	12	ASSLSSSRGPQH
TRBV13	-	TRBJ1-2	11	ASSSRIGYGYT
TRBV21-1	once	TRBJ2-1	17	ASSKVLRDKEVAHNEQF
TRBV5-4	-	TRBJ2-3	13	ASSASGGHTDTQY
TRBV29-1	-	TRBJ1-2	10	SVAEQGYGYT
TRBV6-5	-	TRBJ2-2	13	ATAMDRGLSGELF
TRBV20-1	-	TRBJ2-7	9	SASSVYEQY
TRBV6-5	-	TRBJ1-1	13	ASSYRAGPNTEAF
TRBV14	-	TRBJ1-6	11	ASSQVGGLPLH
TRBV4-2	-	TRBJ2-2	14	ASSRDSQGLTGELF
TRBV19	-	TRBJ1-3	13	ASSKGAVSGNTIY
TRBV19	once	TRBJ2-6	16	ASSIVRGQGSGANVLT
TRBV7-8	-	TRBJ2-7	14	ASTPPLRMSSYEQY
TRBV28	-	TRBJ1-2	13	ASSLAGTGGVGYT
TRBV5-1	-	TRBJ1-2	10	ASSLPGYGYT
TRBV10-1	-	TRBJ2-3	12	ASSDVGSTDTQY
TRBV7-9	-	TRBJ1-1	11	ASSSGQDTEAF
TRBV5-1	-	TRBJ2-1	14	ASSLTVLAGAVEQF
TRBV25-1	-	TRBJ1-4	12	ASSESQGNEKLF